This TCR beta chain originates from a study of blood T cell repertoires in COVID-19. Study as a whole: The United States, Italy and Spain supplied acute and convalescent COVID-19 samples. From T cells, B-cell-depleted T cells, or PBMCs came the material, which was cDNA or gDNA.

Original processing notes: Amplification from reference gene primers served as the basis for estimated nucleated cell counts. Assay: immunoSEQ multiplex PCR; the TCRdb copy retains only in-frame clones and omits some. That table furnishes V, J and clone size, whereas the DNA furnished D and trimming. The data contain under 150,000 clones, around four fifths of them seen just once; the ten biggest clones take up around two fifths. The origin of this receptor is a human donor in a cohort sampled during active COVID-19. Sequenced sample: peripheral blood.

The CDR3 DNA reads as TGTGCCAGCTCACCCTCAGGGGAGAGAGGGACCGGGGAGCTGTTTTTT. Translation gives CASSPSGERGTGELFF. V gene TRBV18 combines with J gene TRBJ2-2, with D maybe TRBD1 (6 bases). CDR3 length: 16 amino acids. Germline assignment: CDR1 KGHSH and CDR2 LQKENI. Trimming took 3 bases from V and 5 from J, leaving 16 bases between them.